These 4 T cell receptor beta chains originate from one sample sequenced in a study of blood T cell repertoires in COVID-19. Method: immunoSEQ multiplex PCR; TCRdb's copy keeps in-frame clones and lacks some. The sample lists 150,000 to 250,000 clones, 70% to 80% occurring once. Material for sequencing was peripheral blood. These TCRs come from a woman between 40 and 55 years old with COVID-19, enrolled during active disease.

CDR3 sequence (DNA): TGTGCCAGCACTCAATCCGGGGTGAACACTGAAGCTTTCTTT. This sequence encodes CASTQSGVNTEAFF. The chain links TRBV6-5 to TRBJ1-1; the D is unclear. V was pared by 7 bases and J by 0 bases, with 12 bases between. The CDR3 extends over 14 amino acids. The germline V gene encodes CDR1 MNHEY and CDR2 SVGAGI.

V usage is TRBV4-1 and J usage is TRBJ2-7, with a tentative D call TRBD2 (5 bases). The CDR3 is 16 amino acids. The germline V and J ends were trimmed by 1 base and 3 bases, with 16 bases remaining between them. Germline V gene data show CDR1 as MGHRA and CDR2 as YSYEKL. The chain's CDR3 is CASSQVPGLTIYEQYF. The CDR3 nucleotides are TGCGCCAGCAGCCAAGTTCCAGGACTCACGATCTACGAGCAGTACTTC.

CDR3: CASTRGAGANVLTF. The CDR3 DNA reads TGTGCCAGTACCCGCGGGGCTGGGGCCAACGTCCTGACTTTC. This chain connects TRBV19 to TRBJ2-6, with D perhaps TRBD2 (6 bases). This CDR3 contains 14 residues. Per germline, CDR1 LNHDA and CDR2 SQIVND (reference sequence). The V end was cut by 7 bases, the J end by 2 bases, with 9 bases between.

The chain is built from TRBV6-2 or TRBV6-3 and TRBJ1-2; tentative D call: TRBD1 (6 bases). The CDR3 runs 13 residues. CDR1 and CDR2 (germline): MNHEY, SVGEGT. The germline V and J ends were trimmed by 6 bases and 5 bases, with 13 bases remaining between them. As DNA, the CDR3 is TGTGCCAGCAGCACAGGACAGCCTTATGGCTACACCTTC. This encodes CASSTGQPYGYTF.